Given below is one T cell receptor (beta chain) in context. Its antigen is not known. The sample originates from a study of T-cell reconstitution after alpha-beta-depleted transplantation in children. Unique molecular identifiers were used to barcode this TCRbeta library. TCRdb re-derived calls from the PCR reads in MiXCR, one entry per CDR3 protein. Of just over 950,000 distinct CDR3 sequences listed, about 29% are singletons. Findings and limits, study-wide: As was reported, about two months after transplant, alpha-beta T cells came from several hundred expanded graft clones.

V was clipped by 5 bases and J by 4 bases; unmatched bases: 11. There are 16 residues in the CDR3. Per germline, CDR1 MGHRA and CDR2 YSYEKL. Source: PBMCs, mostly from graft donor cells, taken 360 days after TCRalphabeta/CD19-depleted stem cell transplant. This sequence was found in a boy under three years old who had a stem cell transplant for SCID, so the T cells may come from the graft donor. The rearrangement uses TRBV4-1 and TRBJ2-5; 9 nucleotides align to TRBD1. The CDR3 protein is CASSIPGTGIRETQYF. CDR3 in DNA: TGCGCCAGCAGCATTCCTGGGACAGGGATCCGAGAGACCCAGTACTTC.